One sample yielded the 23 T cell receptor beta chains listed below, sequenced in a study of vaccination effects on CD4 cells after COVID-19. Viral peptide pool expansion of antigen-specific CD4+ T cells preceded sequencing in the ViraFEST assay. Isolation of CD4+ T cells took place after 10 days of culture. Confirmation by PCR established that the person had SARS-CoV-2 infection between March and December 2020. These receptors' targets are unknown. Sequenced by immunoSEQ multiplex PCR; TCRdb stores in-frame clones only, minus some. The table shows 35,000 to 45,000 clones, with around two thirds occurring only once. This specimen consisted of CD4+ T cells from PBMCs cultured with HCoV-NL63 spike peptides, obtained before COVID-19 vaccination. The receptors here all came from a human donor who had a prior SARS-CoV-2 infection.

This sequence joins TRBV2 and TRBJ1-2; TRBD1 is a possible D gene (6 bases). Germline assignment: CDR1 SNHLY and CDR2 FYNNEI. The CDR3 spans 14 residues. Trimming shortened V by 7 bases and J by 5 bases, and 17 bases separated the two germline ends. CDR3 sequence: CASTPEGETYGYTF. CDR3 bases: TGTGCCAGCACTCCGGAGGGGGAGACTTATGGCTACACCTTC.

The chain has TRBV21-1 and TRBJ2-5. TRBV21-1 is marked as a pseudogene. The CDR3 spans 14 residues. The CDR3 DNA sequence: TGTGCCAGCAGCGCCATTGGAAGGGTAGAGACCCAGTACTTC. Its translation is CASSAIGRVETQYF.

The chain has TRBV5-1 and TRBJ1-2; D is ambiguous. The CDR3 loop spans 13 amino acids. V was cut by 2 bases and J by 1 base, with 6 bases left in between. The germline V gene has CDR1 SGHRS and CDR2 YFSETQ. CDR3 loop: CASSLDINYGYTF. CDR3 DNA sequence: TGCGCCAGCAGCTTAGACATTAACTATGGCTACACCTTC.

The chain couples TRBV5-1 to TRBJ2-2; D is possibly TRBD1 or TRBD2 (6 bases each). The V end lost 4 bases, the J end lost 1 base, and 17 bases lay between the germline ends. The CDR3 is made up of 17 amino acids. The V gene's germline CDR1 is SGHRS and CDR2 YFSETQ. CDR3 sequence reads: CASSPGLTGLNTGELFF. The CDR3 bases are TGCGCCAGCAGCCCGGGACTGACAGGACTGAACACCGGGGAGCTGTTTTTT. The variable domain in full, with the rest retrieved from reference TRBV5-1 and TRBJ2-2, is KAGVTQTPRYLIKTRGQQVTLSCSPISGHRSVSWYQQTPGQGLQFLFEYFSETQRNKGNFPGRFSGRQFSNSRSEMNVSTLELGDSALYLCASSPGLTGLNTGELFFGEGSRLTVL.

This clone has only a few counts. The chain carries TRBV5-1 and TRBJ2-3, with a tentative D call TRBD1 (6 bases). V shed 4 bases and J shed 0 bases, with 15 bases lying between them. The CDR3 sequence is 16 residues long. Germline values: CDR1 SGHRS, CDR2 YFSETQ. Written as DNA, the CDR3 is TGCGCCAGCAGCGGACCGGACAGCTCTAGCACAGATACGCAGTATTTT. Translated, it gives CASSGPDSSSTDTQYF.

The chain joins TRBV30 to TRBJ2-3; D uncertain. Germline loops: CDR1 GTSNPN, CDR2 SVGIG (reference sequence). The CDR3 contains 15 residues. With 2 bases removed from V and 0 bases from J, the gap between germline ends came to 12 bases. CDR3 sequence (DNA): TGTGCCTGGAGTTTCGGGTACGCGAGCACAGATACGCAGTATTTT. Translation: CAWSFGYASTDTQYF. The variable domain in full, with the rest retrieved from reference TRBV30 and TRBJ2-3, is SQTIHQWPATLVQPVGSPLSLECTVEGTSNPNLYWYRQAAGRGLQLLFYSVGIGQISSEVPQNLSASRPQDRQFILSSKKLLLSDSGFYLCAWSFGYASTDTQYFGPGTRLTVL.

The rearrangement uses TRBV7-9 and TRBJ2-7, with D tentatively TRBD1 (5 bases). The CDR3 runs to 12 residues. CDR1 SEHNR and CDR2 FQNEAQ come from the germline V gene (reference sequence). V was cut by 6 bases and J by 6 bases, with 12 bases left in between. In DNA form, the CDR3 reads TGTGCCAGCAGAATAGACAGTGGCGAGCAGTACTTC. As protein: CASRIDSGEQYF.

This clone turned up a few times. The gene calls are TRBV4-2 and TRBJ1-2; 9 bases line up with TRBD1. The CDR3 extends over 14 amino acids. V lost 4 bases to trimming and J lost 8 bases; unmatched junction nucleotides: 8. The germline CDR1 and CDR2 sequences are LGHNA and YNFKEQ. CDR3: CASSLGDRVGGYTF. CDR3 coding DNA: TGTGCCAGCAGCCTTGGGGACAGGGTCGGAGGCTACACCTTC.

This clone was detected only once. The chain carries TRBV29-1 and TRBJ1-2; 8 positions match TRBD1. V lost 3 bases to trimming and J lost 9 bases; unmatched junction nucleotides: 9. The CDR3 has 13 amino acids. Per germline, CDR1 SQVTM and CDR2 ANQGSEA. This CDR3 is CSVDEQGAFRYTF. The CDR3 region has the DNA TGCAGCGTTGATGAGCAGGGGGCTTTCCGCTACACCTTC. Complete variable domain (other parts from reference TRBV29-1 and TRBJ1-2): SAVISQKPSRDICQRGTSLTIQCQVDSQVTMMFWYRQQPGQSLTLIATANQGSEATYESGFVIDKFPISRPNLTFSTLTVSNMSPEDSSIYLCSVDEQGAFRYTFGSGTRLTVV.

The chain is built from TRBV9 and TRBJ2-1; D may be TRBD2 (5 bases). Germline V CDR1 and CDR2: SGDLS, YYNGEE. Trimming removed 2 bases from V and 9 bases from J, with 18 bases in between. This CDR3 comprises 15 residues. This CDR3 is CASSVFDSGYVEQFF. The CDR3 DNA reads TGTGCCAGCAGCGTGTTTGACTCGGGATATGTTGAGCAGTTCTTC.

The rearrangement uses TRBV12-5 and TRBJ1-1; no definite D call. The CDR3 is 14 residues long. CDR1 is LGHNT, CDR2 FRNRAP, per germline. With 2 bases removed from V and 6 bases from J, the gap between germline ends came to 13 bases. The DNA of the CDR3 is TGTGCTAGTGGTTTGACTGCTTCGATCCCTGAAGCTTTCTTT. Protein product: CASGLTASIPEAFF. The full variable domain, its missing parts supplied by reference TRBV12-5 and TRBJ1-1, is DARVTQTPRHKVTEMGQEVTMRCQPILGHNTVFWYRQTMMQGLELLAYFRNRAPLDDSGMPKDRFSAEMPDATLATLKIQPSEPRDSAVYFCASGLTASIPEAFFGQGTRLTVV.

CDR3 bases: TGTGCCAGCAGCTCCCTCAGTTTGTACGCAGATACGCAGTATTTT. It is translated as CASSSLSLYADTQYF. J is TRBJ2-3 and V is TRBV7-9; D is ambiguous. Between the trimmed V and J ends, which lost 4 bases and 4 bases, there was a span of 15 bases. CDR3 length: 15 residues. CDR1 and CDR2 from the germline V gene are SEHNR and FQNEAQ (reference sequence).

This clone came up a few times. The chain combines TRBV6-6 with TRBJ1-5; D ambiguous. CDR3 length: 13 residues. Germline CDR1 and CDR2: MNHNY and SVGAGI (reference sequence). The V and J ends lost 3 bases and 5 bases respectively, with 8 bases between them. The CDR3 DNA is TGTGCCAGCAGTTATTACTCGGATCAGCCCCAGCATTTT. Translated, it gives CASSYYSDQPQHF.

The chain is built from TRBV7-2 and TRBJ2-4; D possibly corresponds to TRBD1 (7 bases). The CDR3 is made up of 14 amino acids. Trimming pared 1 base from V and 9 bases from J, leaving 13 bases between. Germline lookup yields CDR1 SGHTA and CDR2 FQGNSA. The CDR3 reads CASSLVGGQSIQYF. CDR3 bases: TGTGCCAGCAGCTTAGTCGGGGGACAGTCCATTCAGTACTTC.

This clone turned up a few times. The CDR3 sequence is CASSIPGQASYSYNSPLHF. In DNA, the CDR3 is TGTGCCAGCAGCATCCCGGGGCAGGCATCCTACTCCTATAATTCACCCCTCCACTTT. The chain couples TRBV7-4 to TRBJ1-6; weak D call: TRBD1 (5 bases). V lost 5 bases, J lost 0 bases, and 20 bases lay in between. Germline V gene sequence: CDR1 SGHVT, CDR2 SQSDAQ. The length of the CDR3 is 19 residues.

This clone has more than one count but fewer than ten. This chain connects TRBV14 to TRBJ2-7, with 7 bases identical to TRBD2. Per the germline V gene, CDR1 is SGHDN and CDR2 is FVKESK. V dropped 4 bases and J dropped 3; count of bases not matched to a gene: 6. This CDR3 spans 14 amino acids. CDR3 loop: CASSPVGEGYEQYF. The CDR3 DNA is TGTGCCAGCAGCCCCGTAGGGGAGGGCTACGAGCAGTACTTC. Variable domain in full (rest from reference TRBV14 and TRBJ2-7): EAGVTQFPSHSVIEKGQTVTLRCDPISGHDNLYWYRRVMGKEIKFLLHFVKESKQDESGMPNNRFLAERTGGTYSTLKVQPAELEDSGVYFCASSPVGEGYEQYFGPGTRLTVT.

The CDR3 protein is CASSLYLYGTQYF. DNA for the CDR3: TGTGCCAGCAGCTTGTATCTATACGGGACCCAGTACTTC. The chain combines TRBV5-6 with TRBJ2-5; no firm D call. Germline V gives CDR1 SGHDT, CDR2 YYEEEE. The CDR3 consists of 13 residues. V lost 1 base to trimming and J lost 7 bases, with 11 bases between them.

The V and J genes are TRBV19 and TRBJ1-2; 8 nucleotides align to TRBD1. The CDR3 extends over 14 amino acids. With 2 bases clipped from V and 7 bases from J, the junction kept 6 bases outside the gene matches. Per germline, CDR1 LNHDA and CDR2 SQIVND (reference sequence). The CDR3 here is CASSIQGAKGGYTF. The DNA of the CDR3 is TGTGCCAGTAGTATACAGGGGGCTAAAGGTGGCTACACCTTC.

The chain links TRBV12-3 or TRBV12-4 to TRBJ2-3; D may be TRBD1 (5 bases). Trimming removed 6 bases at V and 3 bases at J, with 10 bases between. CDR3 size: 13 residues. This chain's CDR3 is CASSPRATDTQYF. In nucleotides, the CDR3 is TGTGCCAGCAGCCCCAGGGCAACAGATACGCAGTATTTT.

V usage is TRBV27 and J usage is TRBJ1-4; a possible D gene is TRBD1 (6 bases). This CDR3 contains 15 residues. V shed 6 bases and J shed 4 bases, with 15 bases lying between them. CDR1 MNHEY and CDR2 SMNVEV come from the germline V gene (reference sequence). CDR3: CASSVTGRVNEKLFF. The CDR3 region has the DNA TGTGCCAGCAGCGTAACAGGGCGAGTTAATGAAAAACTGTTTTTT.

CDR3 nucleotides: TGTGCCAGCAGCCCACAGGGGTTAGACTACAATGAGCAGTTCTTC. Protein sequence: CASSPQGLDYNEQFF. The V gene is TRBV28, the J gene TRBJ2-1, with 7 bases aligning to TRBD1. Germline-derived CDR1 and CDR2 are MDHEN and SYDVKM. V dropped 6 bases and J dropped 3; count of bases not matched to a gene: 8. CDR3 length: 15 amino acids.

The genes are TRBV15 and TRBJ1-5; TRBD1 agrees at 7 bases. Germline-derived CDR1 and CDR2 are LNHNV and YYDKDF (reference sequence). Trimming cost V 4 bases and J 2 bases; bases outside gene matches: 14. The CDR3 loop spans 18 amino acids. Here the CDR3 DNA reads TGTGCCACCAGCACCCCAAACGTCAGGGGGTTGGGCAATCAGCCCCAGCATTTT. Protein: CATSTPNVRGLGNQPQHF.

The chain couples TRBV4-1 to TRBJ1-5, with D perhaps TRBD1 (6 bases). The germline CDR1 and CDR2 sequences are MGHRA and YSYEKL. V lost 4 bases and J 4 bases, leaving 11 bases between the germline ends. CDR3 length: 14 amino acids. Here the CDR3 reads CASSPGQINQPQHF. As DNA, the CDR3 is TGCGCCAGCAGCCCAGGACAGATTAATCAGCCCCAGCATTTT.